This TCR beta chain derives from a study of OX40 agonist ivuxolimab in advanced cancers. About the study as a whole: Ivuxolimab was a fully human IgG2 agonistic monoclonal antibody targeting the costimulatory receptor OX40 (CD134). Intravenous ivuxolimab was administered to patients every 2 weeks at six dose levels: 0.01, 0.1, 0.3, 1.5, 3 and 10 mg/kg. Among the roughly 50 dose-escalation patients, around 20 had hepatocellular carcinoma, approximately 15 melanoma, 9 renal cell carcinoma and 9 head and neck cancer. The dose-escalation cohort was almost 85% male with a mean age of about 65 years, ranging from 23 to 79. Patients were allowed to have had prior anti-PD-1, anti-PD-L1 or anti-CTLA-4 therapy, and approximately 40% of the dose-escalation patients had been treated with checkpoint inhibitors. Partial responses were achieved by three dose-escalation patients, of whom one had hepatocellular carcinoma and two had cutaneous melanoma. The point of sequencing TCRbeta in the periphery was to test whether ivuxolimab changed TCR sequence diversity and drove clonal T-cell expansion. The paper reports the monotherapy dose-escalation portion (N of about 54 patients) of the phase I ivuxolimab trial. Here is what the overall study found, with its caveats: The antigen specificity of the clonally expanded peripheral T cells was not determined. After ivuxolimab, CD8+ T cells had more expanded clones than CD4+ T cells on average. In the 0.1-3.0 mg/kg groups, partial responders were among the patients with the lowest normalized peripheral clonal expansion, particularly in CD8+ T cells. Low levels of normalized T-cell clonal expansion were also shown by some nonresponding patients. At doses of 0.1 to 3.0 mg/kg, clonal expansion of both CD4+ and CD8+ T cells in blood was seen between baseline and week 6.

Only one count was recorded for this clone. This receptor's antigen is unknown. It has no much larger one-base neighbor in the sample; base qualities were not kept. Genomic DNA was isolated from the sorted cells so that the TCRbeta CDR3 region could be sequenced. TCRbeta CDR3 regions were sequenced using the immunoSEQ Assay. Not all clones reach the TCRdb copy of this immuneACCESS table, which keeps in-frame sequences only. Checked studies attribute under half of the gap to unresolved V genes and leave the rest unexplained. The sample contains some 82,000 clones, about 91% of them found a single time. The ten biggest clones cover approximately 2.5% of the sample. Including cysteine and phenylalanine, the CDR3 has 13 amino acids. The entry retains the CDR3 DNA only, 39 bases that are in frame from base 1. At the junction V is shortened by 3 bases and J by 6 bases, with 15 bases in between. The germline V gene (reference sequence) specifies GTSNPN as CDR1 and SVGIG as CDR2.

The trial excluded patients who had a history of autoimmune disease or who were on systemic immunosuppression. Peripheral blood for TCR sequencing was drawn from every dose cohort at baseline, at cycle 4 day 1 and at cycle 7 day 1. Samples were obtained from an open-label, multicenter, first-in-human phase I dose-escalation trial of ivuxolimab. Adults with locally advanced or metastatic head and neck squamous cell, hepatocellular, melanoma or renal cell carcinoma were enrolled in the trial. Before TCR sequencing, CD4+ T cells and CD8+ T cells from peripheral blood were sorted into separate populations.

The material sequenced was CD4+ or CD8+ T cells sorted from blood, taken in a trial of the OX40 agonist ivuxolimab. The V and J segments used are TRBV30 and TRBJ2-7, with the D gene uncertain. This TCR was recovered from an adult with an advanced solid tumor such as melanoma, head and neck, liver or kidney cancer. The CDR3: CAWSPFMGFEQYF. The base sequence is TGTGCCTGGAGCCCCTTCATGGGGTTCGAGCAGTACTTC. This CDR3, with the reference TRBV30 and TRBJ2-7 proteins standing in past its ends, gives the full variable domain SQTIHQWPATLVQPVGSPLSLECTVEGTSNPNLYWYRQAAGRGLQLLFYSVGIGQISSEVPQNLSASRPQDRQFILSSKKLLLSDSGFYLCAWSPFMGFEQYFGPGTRLTVT.